This TCR beta chain was retrieved from a study of T cells after yellow fever vaccination (dated by TCRdb to between 2017 and 2020). Concerning the study at large: Libraries from fractions with low cell numbers were prepared with the SMART-Seq v4 Ultra Low Input RNA kit. To follow T-cell clones before and after primary and booster YFV17D yellow fever vaccination, bulk TCR alpha and beta repertoires were sequenced over time. Two healthy male donors, one aged 18 to 29 and one aged 30 to 39 years, were included in the cohort. Bulk PBMC replicates and cell subsets were isolated from blood drawn at multiple timepoints before and after both primary and secondary immunization.

Points the paper makes about the study in general: Computational filtering was required because FACS-sorted repertoires could contain abundant contaminating clonotypes from the bulk population. A small fraction of clonotypes showed up in both the CD4 and CD8 compartments, probably as a result of convergent recombination. Only a couple of donors were included in the study, so the extent to which the findings can be generalized is limited. Most clones expanded after primary vaccination (96% of CD4 and roughly 90% of CD8) were re-detected after the booster, suggesting that broad memory maintenance occurred. Compared with the primary T-cell response, the secondary T-cell response was weaker but faster, peaking on day 5 rather than day 15.

TCR cDNA was synthesized by 5'RACE template switching, which introduced a universal primer site and unique molecular identifiers. Priming for cDNA synthesis came from both the TCR alpha and TCR beta constant segments. Library amplification involved two PCR steps, and the second step added sample barcodes and sequencing adapters. Sequencing of libraries was performed on Illumina HiSeq 2500 (2x100 bp) or NovaSeq (2x150 bp). The original pipeline was this. Demultiplexing of reads and collapsing into UMI consensus sequences were performed with MIGEC, and V(D)J alignment was carried out with MiXCR. Clonotypes responding to the vaccine were identified with edgeR on replicate PBMC samples, with the criteria of FDR below 0.01 and a log2 fold change above 5 up to day 15. CD4 or CD8 identity was assigned to each bulk clonotype according to whether the clonotype was present at higher abundance in the sequenced CD4 repertoire or the sequenced CD8 repertoire. Starting from the raw public reads, TCRdb applied fastp trimming at Q25, assembled clones with MiXCR and retained in-frame beta chains. Records with the same CDR3 protein are collapsed into one entry carrying the most frequent genes and DNA. TCRdb assigned the V and J calls; the authors' analysis was not used. This sample has approximately 300,000 distinct CDR3 sequences in its table, and about 6.6% of those were observed once. The ten largest account for 15% to 20% of the sample.

The germline V gene provides CDR1 SQVTM and CDR2 ANQGSEA. V is cut by 7 bases and J by 3 bases, and the space between the germline ends is 9 bases. The CDR3 runs 11 residues from the cysteine to the phenylalanine. Of the read, only the CDR3 DNA is kept; its 33 bases are in frame from base 1. As for this clonotype: It lacks a known antigen. Base qualities are not at hand, and no much larger clone is one base apart.

Explained via the paper, the treatment or condition label denotes: live attenuated yellow fever vaccine strain. At every blood-draw timepoint, two biological replicates of bulk PBMCs were collected. A standard Ficoll-Paque protocol was used to isolate PBMCs from peripheral blood. TriZol was used to extract RNA from bulk PBMCs, from CD4 and CD8 fractions, and from dextramer-positive and dextramer-negative fractions. The chain is encoded by TRBV29-1 joined to TRBJ1-2, with the D segment identity uncertain. The starting material was PBMCs, obtained roughly 45 days after the first yellow fever vaccination. This clonotype was obtained from a man younger than 35 who received the YFV17D yellow fever vaccine. The CDR3: CSARRDYGYTF. DNA sequence: TGCAGCGCCCGGCGGGACTATGGCTACACCTTC.